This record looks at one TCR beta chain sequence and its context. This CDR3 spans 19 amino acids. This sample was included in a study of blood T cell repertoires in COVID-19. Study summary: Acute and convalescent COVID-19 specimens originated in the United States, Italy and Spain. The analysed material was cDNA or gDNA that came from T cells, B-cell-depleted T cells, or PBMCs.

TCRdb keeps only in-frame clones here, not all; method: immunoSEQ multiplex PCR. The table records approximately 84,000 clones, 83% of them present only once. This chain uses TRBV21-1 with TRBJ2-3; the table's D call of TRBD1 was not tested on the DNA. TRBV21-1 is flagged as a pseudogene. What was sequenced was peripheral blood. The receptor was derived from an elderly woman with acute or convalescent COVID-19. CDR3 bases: TGTGCCAGCAGCACCTCTGGGACAGAGCCCGGAGCCCCCACAGATACGCAGTATTTT. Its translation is CASSTSGTEPGAPTDTQYF.